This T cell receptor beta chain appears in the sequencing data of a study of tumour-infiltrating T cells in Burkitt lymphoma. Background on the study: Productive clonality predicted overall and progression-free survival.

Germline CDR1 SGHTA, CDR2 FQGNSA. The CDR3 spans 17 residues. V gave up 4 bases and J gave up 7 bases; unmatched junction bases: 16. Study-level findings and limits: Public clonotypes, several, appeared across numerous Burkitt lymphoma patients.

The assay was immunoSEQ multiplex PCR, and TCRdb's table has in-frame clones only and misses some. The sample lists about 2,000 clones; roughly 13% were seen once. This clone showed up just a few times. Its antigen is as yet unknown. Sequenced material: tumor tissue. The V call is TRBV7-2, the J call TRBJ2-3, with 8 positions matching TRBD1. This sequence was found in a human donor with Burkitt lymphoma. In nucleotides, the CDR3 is TGTGCCAGCAGCTCCTCAGGGGGCGGACAGGGCTTTCATACGCAGTATTTT. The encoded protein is CASSSSGGGQGFHTQYF. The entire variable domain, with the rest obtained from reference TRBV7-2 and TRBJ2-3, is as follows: GAGVSQSPSNKVTEKGKDVELRCDPISGHTALYWYRQSLGQGLEFLIYFQGNSAPDKSGLPSDRFSAERTGGSVSTLTIQRTQQEDSAVYLCASSSSGGGQGFHTQYFGPGTRLTVL.